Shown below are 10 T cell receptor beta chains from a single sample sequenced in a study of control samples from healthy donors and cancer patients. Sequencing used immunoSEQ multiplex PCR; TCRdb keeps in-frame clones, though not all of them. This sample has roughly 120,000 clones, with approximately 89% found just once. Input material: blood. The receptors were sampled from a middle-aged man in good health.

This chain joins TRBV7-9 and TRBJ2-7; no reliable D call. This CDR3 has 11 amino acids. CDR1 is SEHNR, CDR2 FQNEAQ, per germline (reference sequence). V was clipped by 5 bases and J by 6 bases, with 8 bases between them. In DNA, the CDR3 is TGTGCCAGCAGCGATGCACTCGAGCAGTACTTC. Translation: CASSDALEQYF.

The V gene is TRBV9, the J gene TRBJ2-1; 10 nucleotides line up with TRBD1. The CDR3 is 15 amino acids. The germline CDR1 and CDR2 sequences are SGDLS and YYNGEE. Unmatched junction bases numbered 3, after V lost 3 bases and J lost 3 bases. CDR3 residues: CASSAGQGFYNEQFF. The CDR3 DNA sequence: TGTGCCAGCAGCGCGGGACAGGGGTTCTACAATGAGCAGTTCTTC.

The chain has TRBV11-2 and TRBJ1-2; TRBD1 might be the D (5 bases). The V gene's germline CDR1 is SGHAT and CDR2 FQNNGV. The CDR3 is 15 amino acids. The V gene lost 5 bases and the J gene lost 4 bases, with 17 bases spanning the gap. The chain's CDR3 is CASSRMGGTGYGYTF. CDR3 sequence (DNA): TGTGCCAGCAGCCGAATGGGCGGGACTGGCTATGGCTACACCTTC.

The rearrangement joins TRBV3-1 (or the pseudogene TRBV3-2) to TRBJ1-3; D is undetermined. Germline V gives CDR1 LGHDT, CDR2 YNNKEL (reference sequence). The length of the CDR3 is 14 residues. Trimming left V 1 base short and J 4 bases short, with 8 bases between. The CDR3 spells CASSQGSYGNTIYF. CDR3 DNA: TGTGCCAGCAGCCAAGGAAGTTACGGAAACACCATATATTTT.

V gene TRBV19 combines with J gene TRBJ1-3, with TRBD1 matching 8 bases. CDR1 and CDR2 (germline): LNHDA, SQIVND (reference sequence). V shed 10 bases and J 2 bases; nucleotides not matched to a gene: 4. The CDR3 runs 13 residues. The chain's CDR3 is CATKQGAGNTIYF. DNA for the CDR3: TGTGCCACTAAACAGGGGGCTGGAAACACCATATATTTT. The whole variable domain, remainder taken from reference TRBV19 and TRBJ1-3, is DGGITQSPKYLFRKEGQNVTLSCEQNLNHDAMYWYRQDPGQGLRLIYYSQIVNDFQKGDIAEGYSVSREKKESFPLTVTSAQKNPTAFYLCATKQGAGNTIYFGEGSWLTVV.

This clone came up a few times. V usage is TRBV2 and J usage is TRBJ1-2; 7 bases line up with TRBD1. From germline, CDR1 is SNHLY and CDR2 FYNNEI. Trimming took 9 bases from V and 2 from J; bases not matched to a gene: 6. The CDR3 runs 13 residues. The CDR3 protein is CASMLTGNYGYTF. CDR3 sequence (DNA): TGTGCCAGTATGTTGACAGGGAACTATGGCTACACCTTC.

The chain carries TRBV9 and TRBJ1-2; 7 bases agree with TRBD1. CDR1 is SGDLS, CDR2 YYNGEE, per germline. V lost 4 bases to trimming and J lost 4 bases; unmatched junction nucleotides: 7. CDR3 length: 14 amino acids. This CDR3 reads CASSPRTGVYGYTF. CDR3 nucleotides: TGTGCCAGCAGCCCGCGGACAGGAGTCTATGGCTACACCTTC. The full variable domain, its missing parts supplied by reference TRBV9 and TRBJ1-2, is DSGVTQTPKHLITATGQRVTLRCSPRSGDLSVYWYQQSLDQGLQFLIQYYNGEERAKGNILERFSAQQFPDLHSELNLSSLELGDSALYFCASSPRTGVYGYTFGSGTRLTVV.

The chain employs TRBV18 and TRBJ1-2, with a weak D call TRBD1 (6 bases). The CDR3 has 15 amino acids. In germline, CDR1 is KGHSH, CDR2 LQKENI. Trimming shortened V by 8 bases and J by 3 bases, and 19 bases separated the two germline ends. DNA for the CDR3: TGTGCCAGCCAAAGGGCAGGGGCGACGGACTATGGCTACACCTTC. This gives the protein CASQRAGATDYGYTF. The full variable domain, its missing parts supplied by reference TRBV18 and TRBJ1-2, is NAGVMQNPRHLVRRRGQEARLRCSPMKGHSHVYWYRQLPEEGLKFMVYLQKENIIDESGMPKERFSAEFPKEGPSILRIQQVVRGDSAAYFCASQRAGATDYGYTFGSGTRLTVV.

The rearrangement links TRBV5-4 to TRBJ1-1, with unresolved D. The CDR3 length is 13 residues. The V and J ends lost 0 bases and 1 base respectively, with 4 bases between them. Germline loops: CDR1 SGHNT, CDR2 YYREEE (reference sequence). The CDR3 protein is CASSLGANTEAFF. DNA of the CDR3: TGTGCCAGCAGCTTGGGAGCGAACACTGAAGCTTTCTTT.

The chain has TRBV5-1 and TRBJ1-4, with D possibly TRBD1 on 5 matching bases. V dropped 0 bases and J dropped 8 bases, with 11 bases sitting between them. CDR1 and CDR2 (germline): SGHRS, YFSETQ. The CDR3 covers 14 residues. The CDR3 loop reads CASSLGQGREKLFF. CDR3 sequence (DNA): TGCGCCAGCAGCTTGGGGCAGGGCCGGGAAAAACTGTTTTTT.